The T cell receptor beta chain under discussion was sequenced for a study of STAT3 mutations in large granular lymphocyte leukemia. Overall study context: Immunosuppressive therapy was given to more than half of T-LGLL patients.

Germline V gene data show CDR1 as LGHNA and CDR2 as YSLEER. This CDR3 has 17 amino acids. V gave up 4 bases and J gave up 4 bases; unmatched junction bases: 11. This table comes from immunoSEQ multiplex PCR, and its TCRdb copy is limited to in-frame clones, with some not included. The table lists about 19,000 clones, 92% of them singletons. Note on this clone: Its antigen is currently unknown.

The study's findings and limits: Every T-LGLL patient had at least one immunodominant TCRbeta clonotype.

The specimen was peripheral blood mononuclear cells. The V gene is TRBV4-3, the J gene TRBJ2-3, with 10 bases aligning to TRBD2. The clonotype was recovered from a man between 60 and 70 years old with T-cell large granular lymphocyte leukemia. Some clones in this sample may be carry-over from other donors' samples. The CDR3 region has the DNA TGCGCCAGCAGCCCAACCCCCACTAGCGGGATCTCAGATACGCAGTATTTT. It translates to CASSPTPTSGISDTQYF.